This is a list of T cell receptor beta chains from one sample in a study of blood T cell repertoires in COVID-19. Method: immunoSEQ multiplex PCR; TCRdb's copy keeps in-frame clones and lacks some. Among about 62,000 clones, 80% to 90% were seen once, and the ten largest hold 1% to 1.5%. The sample comprised peripheral blood. These receptors were collected from a woman at least 80 years old with acute or convalescent COVID-19. Each CDR3 is given with its conserved first and last residue. Fields, in order: clone size, D gene, J gene, V gene, CDR3 DNA, CDR3 protein. The D gene is left open where the match is weak. Rows may omit the clone size; those that give it use once, few, many or a size class.

clone size: NA; D gene: NA; J gene: TRBJ2-2; V gene: TRBV5-6; CDR3 DNA: TGTGCCAGCAGCTTAATAGCGCCCGGGGAGCTGTTTTTT; CDR3 protein: CASSLIAPGELFF
clone size: NA; D gene: NA; J gene: TRBJ2-5; V gene: TRBV27; CDR3 DNA: TGTGCCAGCAGTTGGAACAGGCGGGAGACCCAGTACTTC; CDR3 protein: CASSWNRRETQYF
clone size: NA; D gene: NA; J gene: TRBJ1-5; V gene: TRBV30; CDR3 DNA: TGTGCCTGGAGTGTGGGCGGGGACAATCAGCCCCAGCATTTT; CDR3 protein: CAWSVGGDNQPQHF
clone size: NA; D gene: TRBD1; J gene: TRBJ2-7; V gene: TRBV14; CDR3 DNA: TGTGCCAGCAGCCGGTCGGGACAGCTCTCCTACGAGCAGTACTTC; CDR3 protein: CASSRSGQLSYEQYF
clone size: NA; D gene: TRBD2; J gene: TRBJ2-2; V gene: TRBV27; CDR3 DNA: TGTGCCAGCAGAATGACTAGCGGAGCGAACACCGGGGAGCTGTTTTTT; CDR3 protein: CASRMTSGANTGELFF
clone size: NA; D gene: NA; J gene: TRBJ2-7; V gene: TRBV6-1; CDR3 DNA: TGTGCCAGCAGTGAATCGGTCAGCGATTCCTACGAGCAGTACTTC; CDR3 protein: CASSESVSDSYEQYF
clone size: NA; D gene: NA; J gene: TRBJ1-1; V gene: TRBV18; CDR3 DNA: TGTGCCAGCTCACCAGGGGGCGACACTGAAGCTTTCTTT; CDR3 protein: CASSPGGDTEAFF
clone size: NA; D gene: TRBD1; J gene: TRBJ2-2; V gene: TRBV7-2; CDR3 DNA: TGTGCCAGCAGCCCCCATCCCGGGACAGGGGGGAAAACCGGGGAGCTGTTTTTT; CDR3 protein: CASSPHPGTGGKTGELFF
clone size: NA; D gene: NA; J gene: TRBJ2-5; V gene: TRBV5-1; CDR3 DNA: TGCGCCAGCAGCTCGCGGGTAAACCAAGAGACCCAGTACTTC; CDR3 protein: CASSSRVNQETQYF
clone size: NA; D gene: TRBD1; J gene: TRBJ1-6; V gene: TRBV27; CDR3 DNA: TGTGCCAGCAGGACAGGGAATTCACCCCTCCACTTT; CDR3 protein: CASRTGNSPLHF
clone size: NA; D gene: NA; J gene: TRBJ1-1; V gene: TRBV11-1; CDR3 DNA: TGTGCCAGCAACCTCAGGGGGAACACTGAAGCTTTCTTT; CDR3 protein: CASNLRGNTEAFF
clone size: NA; D gene: NA; J gene: TRBJ1-1; V gene: TRBV5-4; CDR3 DNA: TGTGCCAGCAGCTCCGGACGGGAGGGTGAAGCTTTCTTT; CDR3 protein: CASSSGREGEAFF
clone size: NA; D gene: NA; J gene: TRBJ2-1; V gene: TRBV4-1; CDR3 DNA: TGCGCCAGCAGCCAAGAGAGAAGGCGGGGGCGCTCCTACAATGAGCAGTTCTTC; CDR3 protein: CASSQERRRGRSYNEQFF
clone size: NA; D gene: TRBD2; J gene: TRBJ2-7; V gene: TRBV4-1; CDR3 DNA: TGCGCCAGCAGCCGGACTAGCGGCCCCACCTACGAGCAGTACTTC; CDR3 protein: CASSRTSGPTYEQYF
clone size: NA; D gene: NA; J gene: TRBJ1-6; V gene: TRBV9; CDR3 DNA: TGTGCCAGCAGCGTAGACGGGTTTGATTCACCCCTCCACTTT; CDR3 protein: CASSVDGFDSPLHF
clone size: NA; D gene: NA; J gene: TRBJ2-7; V gene: TRBV10-1; CDR3 DNA: TGCGCCAGCAGTGAGACGAGCTCCTTGAACTACGAGCAGTACTTC; CDR3 protein: CASSETSSLNYEQYF
clone size: few; D gene: NA; J gene: TRBJ1-1; V gene: TRBV12-3/TRBV12-4; CDR3 DNA: TGTGCCAGCAGGCCTCAACAGGGAGGGGAAGCTTTCTTT; CDR3 protein: CASRPQQGGEAFF
clone size: once; D gene: TRBD1; J gene: TRBJ1-6; V gene: TRBV3-1/TRBV3-2; CDR3 DNA: TGTGCCAGCAGTCTCGACAGGGCCCAGGGTGCCCTCCACTTT; CDR3 protein: CASSLDRAQGALHF
clone size: NA; D gene: NA; J gene: TRBJ2-7; V gene: TRBV18; CDR3 DNA: TGTGCCAGCTCTACAGGGGGGGCCTACGAGCAGTACTTC; CDR3 protein: CASSTGGAYEQYF
clone size: NA; D gene: NA; J gene: TRBJ1-6; V gene: TRBV28; CDR3 DNA: TGTGCCAGCAGTAGAGGCGGAAGGAGGGGTGAGTCACCCCTCCACTTT; CDR3 protein: CASSRGGRRGESPLHF